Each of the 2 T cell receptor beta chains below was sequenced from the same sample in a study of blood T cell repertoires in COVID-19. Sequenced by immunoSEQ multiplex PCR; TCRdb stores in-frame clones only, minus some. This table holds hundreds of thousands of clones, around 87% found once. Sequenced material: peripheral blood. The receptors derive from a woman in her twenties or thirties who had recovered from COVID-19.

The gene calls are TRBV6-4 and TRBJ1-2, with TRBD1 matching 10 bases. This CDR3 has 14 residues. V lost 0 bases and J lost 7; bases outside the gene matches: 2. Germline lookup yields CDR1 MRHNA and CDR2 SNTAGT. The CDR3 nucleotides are TGTGCCAGCAGTGACTCGACAGGGGGCGGTGGCTACACCTTC. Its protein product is CASSDSTGGGGYTF.

CDR3 loop: CASSSGQGTGEQFF. CDR3 nucleotides: TGTGCCAGCAGTTCCGGACAGGGGACCGGTGAGCAGTTCTTC. The J gene is TRBJ2-1, the V gene TRBV6-2 or TRBV6-3, with TRBD1 matching over 9 bases. V dropped 4 bases and J dropped 9; count of bases not matched to a gene: 7. Germline V gene lookup returns CDR1 MNHEY and CDR2 SVGEGT. The CDR3 covers 14 residues.